This is a list of T cell receptor beta chains from one sample in a study of blood T cell repertoires in COVID-19. Repertoires were generated with immunoSEQ multiplex PCR, while TCRdb's copy carries only in-frame clones and drops some. The sample includes hundreds of thousands of clones, 83% seen only once; the top ten take more than 8%. The sequencing input was peripheral blood. All receptors come from a woman aged 50 to 65 who had recovered from COVID-19. Both conserved end residues are part of each CDR3. A D gene is named only where the DNA matches it firmly. Only part of the rows carry a size: once, few, many, or a class if the clone is expanded.

CASNTLCRDGSTGELFF	TGCGCCAGCAACACCCTCTGCAGGGATGGTTCTACGGGGGAGCTGTTTTTT	NA	TRBV10-1	TRBJ2-2	many	17
CASSDPNQPQHF	TGTGCCAGCAGTGACCCGAATCAGCCCCAGCATTTT	NA	TRBV6-4	TRBJ1-5	NA	12
CASSVGRSYQETQYF	TGTGCCAGCAGCGTGGGCAGGTCGTACCAAGAGACCCAGTACTTC	NA	TRBV9	TRBJ2-5	NA	15
CASRPGAQVYGYTF	TGTGCCAGCAGACCAGGGGCGCAGGTCTATGGCTACACCTTC	NA	TRBV28	TRBJ1-2	NA	14
CASKPSGGSYEQYF	TGTGCCAGCAAACCTAGCGGGGGCTCCTACGAGCAGTACTTC	TRBD2	TRBV6-6	TRBJ2-7	few	14
CASSQVLAWEPQYF	TGCGCCAGCAGCCAAGTACTAGCTTGGGAACCCCAGTACTTC	NA	TRBV4-3	TRBJ2-5	NA	14
CSVGRRLAGALEQYF	TGCAGCGTTGGAAGGAGACTAGCGGGAGCCCTCGAGCAGTACTTC	TRBD2	TRBV29-1	TRBJ2-7	NA	15
CASSSEVAGGYNEQFF	TGTGCCAGTAGTAGCGAGGTAGCGGGGGGATACAATGAGCAGTTCTTC	TRBD2	TRBV19	TRBJ2-1	NA	16
CASSYGGGAAFF	TGTGCCAGCAGTTACGGCGGGGGCGCAGCTTTCTTT	NA	TRBV6-2/TRBV6-3	TRBJ1-1	NA	12
CASSSTLDRGRIGYTF	TGTGCCAGCAGCTCGACCCTCGACAGGGGCCGTATTGGCTACACCTTC	TRBD1	TRBV7-3	TRBJ1-2	once	16